This TCR beta chain appears in the sequencing data of a study of identical twins. Study observations and caveats: Excess low generation probability was seen in twin-shared out-of-frame alpha sequences.

This CDR3 spans 13 amino acids. V dropped 7 bases and J dropped 7 bases, with 16 bases sitting between them. The germline gives CDR1 SEHNR, CDR2 FQNEAQ (reference sequence). TCRdb re-called the 5' RACE reads with MiXCR, one entry per CDR3 protein. The table lists 650,000 to 750,000 distinct CDR3 sequences, 20% to 25% of them singletons, with roughly 4% in the top ten. This clonotype was detected ten times or more. Its antigen is as yet unknown. This same sample was also part of a study on T cells expressing NK-cell markers. That source notes: The sequencing cohort of eight donors included seven HCMV-seropositive individuals and one seronegative individual.

Sequenced sample: PBMCs. The clonotype was recovered from a woman aged 18-29 years in good health. The chain couples TRBV7-9 to TRBJ1-1; D may be TRBD1 (5 bases). The CDR3 sequence is CASTPRGTSEAFF. CDR3 nucleotides: TGTGCCAGCACCCCTAGGGGAACAAGTGAAGCTTTCTTT.